This is a list of T cell receptor beta chains from one sample in a study of early stage breast cancer tumors. Only in-frame clones appear in the TCRdb table, and some are missing; sequencing was by immunoSEQ multiplex PCR. Among roughly 57,000 clones, about 90% were seen once, and the ten largest hold approximately 5%. The sample was blood. Every receptor here comes from a person between 65 and 80 years old with breast cancer. CDR3s include the opening cysteine and the closing phenylalanine or tryptophan. A D gene is named only where the DNA matches it firmly. Not all rows give a size; the values are once, few, many and, for expanded clones, a class.

clone size	V gene	D gene	J gene	CDR3 DNA	CDR3 protein
.	TRBV10-3	TRBD2	TRBJ2-1	TGTGCCATCAGGCCTAGCGGGGGGGCCCGTCGCAATGAGCAGTTCTTC	CAIRPSGGARRNEQFF
.	TRBV9	.	TRBJ2-2	TGTGCCAGCAGCGTAGCGTCGCTAGCGACTAGGACCGGGGAGCTGTTTTTT	CASSVASLATRTGELFF
.	TRBV19	TRBD1	TRBJ1-1	TGTGCCAGTAGACAGGCAGGGGGCTCGAACACTGAAGCTTTCTTT	CASRQAGGSNTEAFF
once	TRBV27	.	TRBJ2-6	TGTGCCAGCAGTTCACCAGGGTTCTCTGGGGCCAACGTCCTGACTTTC	CASSSPGFSGANVLTF
once	TRBV2	.	TRBJ2-1	TGTGCCAGCAGTGCCCAGCGGATAGGGTACAATGAGCAGTTCTTC	CASSAQRIGYNEQFF
.	TRBV19	.	TRBJ2-7	TGTGCCAGTAGGCAGTTCGACGAGCAGTACTTC	CASRQFDEQYF
.	TRBV6-1	.	TRBJ1-5	TGTGCCAGCAGTGAAGTAGGCGGGGGCGGCAATCAGCCCCAGCATTTT	CASSEVGGGGNQPQHF
.	TRBV2	.	TRBJ1-5	TGTGCCAGCAGAAGACAGGAGGATCAGCCCCAGCATTTT	CASRRQEDQPQHF
once	TRBV2	.	TRBJ1-1	TGTGCCAGGGGGGGTCTGGGGGAGAACACTGAAGCTTTCTTT	CARGGLGENTEAFF
.	TRBV9	TRBD1	TRBJ2-7	TGTGCCAGCAGCCGAGACCCGGGACAGGGGAACTACGAGCAGTACTTC	CASSRDPGQGNYEQYF
.	TRBV28	.	TRBJ2-6	TGTGCCAGCAGTTCTCCATATCGGGGCTCTGGGGCCAACGTCCTGACTTTC	CASSSPYRGSGANVLTF
.	TRBV5-4	TRBD2	TRBJ2-5	TGTGCCAGCAGCTTGTTGTACGCGGGGGGCGGGGAGACCCAGTACTTC	CASSLLYAGGGETQYF
.	TRBV2	TRBD1	TRBJ2-7	TGTGCCAGCGAGGGACAGGGGATTTGGGAGCAGTACTTC	CASEGQGIWEQYF
.	TRBV2	.	TRBJ2-3	TGTGCCAGCAGTGAAGGGGGCAGGGGTCCAACAGATACGCAGTATTTT	CASSEGGRGPTDTQYF
.	TRBV4-3	.	TRBJ2-1	TGCGCCAGCAGCCGGGGGGTTAGTGGGAATGAGCAGTTCTTC	CASSRGVSGNEQFF
.	TRBV19	TRBD1	TRBJ2-3	TGTGCCAGCCGACAGGGGGGGACAGATACGCAGTATTTT	CASRQGGTDTQYF
few	TRBV7-2	.	TRBJ1-5	TGTGCCAGCAGCCGAAACATGGGAGATCAGCCCCAGCATTTT	CASSRNMGDQPQHF
.	TRBV7-9	TRBD2	TRBJ2-1	TGTGCCAGCAGCCGCCTAGCGGGAGTTTCCTATGAGCAGTTCTTC	CASSRLAGVSYEQFF